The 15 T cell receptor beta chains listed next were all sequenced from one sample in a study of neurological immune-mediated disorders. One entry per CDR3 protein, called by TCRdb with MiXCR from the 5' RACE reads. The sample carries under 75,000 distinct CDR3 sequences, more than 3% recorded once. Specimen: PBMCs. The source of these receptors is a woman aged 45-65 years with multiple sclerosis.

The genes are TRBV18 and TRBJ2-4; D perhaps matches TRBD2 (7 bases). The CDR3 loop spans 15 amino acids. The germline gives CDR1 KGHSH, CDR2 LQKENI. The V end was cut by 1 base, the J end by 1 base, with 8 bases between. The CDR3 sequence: CASSPQGGAKNIQYF. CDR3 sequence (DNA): TGTGCCAGCTCACCACAGGGGGGGGCCAAAAACATTCAGTACTTC.

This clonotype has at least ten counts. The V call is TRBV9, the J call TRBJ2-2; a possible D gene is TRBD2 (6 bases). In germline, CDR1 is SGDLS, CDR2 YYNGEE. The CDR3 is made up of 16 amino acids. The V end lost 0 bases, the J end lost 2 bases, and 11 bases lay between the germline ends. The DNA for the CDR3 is TGTGCCAGCAGCGTAGGTCTCGGGAGCAACACCGGGGAGCTGTTTTTT. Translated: CASSVGLGSNTGELFF.

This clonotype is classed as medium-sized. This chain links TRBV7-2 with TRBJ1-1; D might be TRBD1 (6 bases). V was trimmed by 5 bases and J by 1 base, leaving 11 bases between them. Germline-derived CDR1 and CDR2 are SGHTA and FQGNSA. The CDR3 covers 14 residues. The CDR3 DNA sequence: TGTGCCAGCAGCCGTTCGACAGGGAACACTGAAGCTTTCTTT. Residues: CASSRSTGNTEAFF.

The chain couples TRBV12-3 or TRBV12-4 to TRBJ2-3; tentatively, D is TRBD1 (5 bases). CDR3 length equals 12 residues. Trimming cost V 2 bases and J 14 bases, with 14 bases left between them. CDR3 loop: CASSLRKRGLYF. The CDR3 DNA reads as TGTGCCAGCAGTTTAAGAAAAAGGGGCCTGTATTTT.

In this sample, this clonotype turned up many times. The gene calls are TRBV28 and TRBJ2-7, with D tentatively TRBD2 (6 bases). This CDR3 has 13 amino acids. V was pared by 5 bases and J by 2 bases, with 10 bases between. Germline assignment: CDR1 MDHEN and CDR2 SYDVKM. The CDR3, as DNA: TGTGCCAGCAGTATGGGACTTGCCTACGAGCAGTACGTC. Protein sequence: CASSMGLAYEQYV.

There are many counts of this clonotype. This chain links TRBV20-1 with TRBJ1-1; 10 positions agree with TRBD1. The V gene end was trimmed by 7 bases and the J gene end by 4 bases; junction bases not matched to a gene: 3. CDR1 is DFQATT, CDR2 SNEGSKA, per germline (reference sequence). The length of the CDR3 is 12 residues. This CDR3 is CSVGTGATEAFF. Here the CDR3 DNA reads TGCAGTGTAGGGACAGGGGCCACTGAAGCTTTCTTT.

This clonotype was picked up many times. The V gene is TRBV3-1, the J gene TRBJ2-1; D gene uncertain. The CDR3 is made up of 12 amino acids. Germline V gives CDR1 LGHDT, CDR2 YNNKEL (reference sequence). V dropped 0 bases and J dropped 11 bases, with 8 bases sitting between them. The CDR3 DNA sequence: TGTGCCAGCAGCCAAGACCGGGTTCAGCAGTTCTTC. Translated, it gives CASSQDRVQQFF.

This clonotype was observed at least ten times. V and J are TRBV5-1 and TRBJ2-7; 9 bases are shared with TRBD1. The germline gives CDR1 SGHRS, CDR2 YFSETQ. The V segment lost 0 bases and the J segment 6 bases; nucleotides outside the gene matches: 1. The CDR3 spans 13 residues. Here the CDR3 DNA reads TGCGCCAGCAGCTTGGCGACAGGGGGCGAGCAGTACGTC. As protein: CASSLATGGEQYV.

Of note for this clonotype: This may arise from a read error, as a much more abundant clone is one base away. In nucleotides, the CDR3 is TGTGCCAGCTCACCGACAGGACCTAATGAAACACTGTTTTTT. It encodes CASSPTGPNETLFF. V and J are TRBV18 and TRBJ1-4; weak D call: TRBD1 (6 bases). The CDR3 sequence is 14 residues long. Germline CDR1 and CDR2: KGHSH and LQKENI.

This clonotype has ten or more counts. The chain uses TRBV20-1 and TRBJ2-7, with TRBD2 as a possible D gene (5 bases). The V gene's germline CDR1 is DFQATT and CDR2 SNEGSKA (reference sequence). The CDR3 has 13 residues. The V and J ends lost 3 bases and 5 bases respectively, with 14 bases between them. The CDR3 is CSARVRGSHEQYF. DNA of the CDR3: TGCAGTGCTAGGGTAAGAGGGAGCCACGAGCAGTACTTC.

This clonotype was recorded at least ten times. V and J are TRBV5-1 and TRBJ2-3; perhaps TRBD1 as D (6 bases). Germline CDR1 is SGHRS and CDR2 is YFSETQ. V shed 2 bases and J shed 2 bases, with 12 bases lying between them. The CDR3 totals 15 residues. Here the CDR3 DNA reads TGCGCCAGCAGCTTACAGGGATTCTCCACAGATACGCAGTATTTT. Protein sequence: CASSLQGFSTDTQYF.

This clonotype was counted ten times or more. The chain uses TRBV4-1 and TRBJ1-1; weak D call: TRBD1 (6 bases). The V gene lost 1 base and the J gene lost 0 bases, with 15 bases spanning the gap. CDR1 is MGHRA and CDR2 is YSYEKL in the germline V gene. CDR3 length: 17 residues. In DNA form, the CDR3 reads TGCGCCAGCAGCCAAGGCCGGGGGGGCGGGATGAACACTGAAGCTTTCTTT. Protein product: CASSQGRGGGMNTEAFF.

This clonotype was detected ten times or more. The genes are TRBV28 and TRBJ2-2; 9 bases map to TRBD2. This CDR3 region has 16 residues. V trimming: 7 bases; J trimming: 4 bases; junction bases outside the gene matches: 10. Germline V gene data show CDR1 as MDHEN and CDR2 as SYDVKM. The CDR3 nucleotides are TGTGCCAGCACCCCCTCCCAGCGGGAGGTCACCGGGGAGCTGTTTTTT. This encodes CASTPSQREVTGELFF.

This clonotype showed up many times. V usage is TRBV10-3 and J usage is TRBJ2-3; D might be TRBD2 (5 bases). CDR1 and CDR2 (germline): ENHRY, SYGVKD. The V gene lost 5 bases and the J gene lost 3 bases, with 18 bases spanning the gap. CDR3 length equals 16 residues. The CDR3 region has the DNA TGTGCCATCAGTCCCCACGGAGGCCTCGGGACAGATACGCAGTATTTT. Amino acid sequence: CAISPHGGLGTDTQYF.

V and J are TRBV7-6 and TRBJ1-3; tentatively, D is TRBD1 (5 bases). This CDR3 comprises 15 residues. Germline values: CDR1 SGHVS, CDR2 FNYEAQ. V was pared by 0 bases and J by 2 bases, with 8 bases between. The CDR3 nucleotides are TGTGCCAGCAGCTTAGCGGAGGGGCCTGGAAACACCATATATTTT. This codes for CASSLAEGPGNTIYF.